A selection of T cell receptor beta chains follows, all from one sample in a study of blood T cells in healthy people across ages. TCRdb re-derived calls from the 5' RACE reads in MiXCR, one entry per CDR3 protein. The sample includes fewer than 700,000 distinct CDR3 sequences, approximately 40% of them seen just once. Material for sequencing was blood. These TCRs come from a man of 80 years or more in good health. Both conserved end residues are part of each CDR3. The order of the fields is CDR3 DNA, CDR3 protein, clone size, D gene, CDR3 length, V gene, J gene. D genes are given only for firm matches. Only part of the rows carry a size: once, few, many, or a class if the clone is expanded.

DNA: TGTGCCAGCAGCCAACGTAGCGGGCCCACAGATACGCAGTATTTT
CDR3: CASSQRSGPTDTQYF
size: few
D: TRBD2
length: 15
V: TRBV14
J: TRBJ2-3

DNA: TGTGCCATCAGTATATCCGGGACGTACGAGCAGTACTTC
CDR3: CAISISGTYEQYF
size: many
D: .
length: 13
V: TRBV10-3
J: TRBJ2-7

DNA: TGTGCCAGCGGCTTCTGGGCGAGATTTCAGACCCAGTACTTC
CDR3: CASGFWARFQTQYF
size: .
D: .
length: 14
V: TRBV7-9
J: TRBJ2-5

DNA: TGTGCCAGCAGTGGCGACCCTCGGCCCCAGCATTTT
CDR3: CASSGDPRPQHF
size: .
D: .
length: 12
V: TRBV2
J: TRBJ1-5

DNA: TGTGCCAGCAGCTTTCGTCCGGCAGCCCAAGAGACCCAGTACTTC
CDR3: CASSFRPAAQETQYF
size: .
D: .
length: 15
V: TRBV11-2
J: TRBJ2-5

DNA: TGTGCCAGCAGCTCGGACAGGGCTAGCTCTGGGGCCAACGTCCTGACTTTC
CDR3: CASSSDRASSGANVLTF
size: few
D: TRBD1
length: 17
V: TRBV5-5
J: TRBJ2-6

DNA: TGTGCCAGCAGCTTAGGACAGTCTGGGGAGACCCAGTACTTC
CDR3: CASSLGQSGETQYF
size: .
D: .
length: 14
V: TRBV7-9
J: TRBJ2-5

DNA: TGTGCCAGCAGTGCTAGCGGGAGGGTGAACAATGAGCAGTTCTTC
CDR3: CASSASGRVNNEQFF
size: .
D: TRBD2
length: 15
V: TRBV2
J: TRBJ2-1

DNA: TGTGCCAGCAGCCCACCTAGCGGGAGGGCCGCATCCTACGAGCAGTACTTC
CDR3: CASSPPSGRAASYEQYF
size: .
D: TRBD2
length: 17
V: TRBV6-2/TRBV6-3
J: TRBJ2-7

DNA: TGCAGTGCTAGAGCCGACAGCTATGGCTACACCTTC
CDR3: CSARADSYGYTF
size: .
D: .
length: 12
V: TRBV20-1
J: TRBJ1-2

DNA: TGCGCCAGCAGCCAAGGTGCCTTGATCAGAACTAGCTATGGCTACACCTTC
CDR3: CASSQGALIRTSYGYTF
size: .
D: .
length: 17
V: TRBV4-1
J: TRBJ1-2

DNA: TGCGCCAGCAGCCAAGAGATGGCCAGGATGACAGATACGCAGTATTTT
CDR3: CASSQEMARMTDTQYF
size: .
D: .
length: 16
V: TRBV4-3
J: TRBJ2-3

DNA: TGTGCCAGCAGCTTCGGCATCTCAGATACGCAGTATTTT
CDR3: CASSFGISDTQYF
size: many
D: .
length: 13
V: TRBV7-3
J: TRBJ2-3

DNA: TGTGCCAGCAGTTCCACATTGCAGGCTTTCTTT
CDR3: CASSSTLQAFF
size: few
D: .
length: 11
V: TRBV12-3/TRBV12-4
J: TRBJ1-1

DNA: TGCAGTCTCTGGCGGTTCTACGAGCAGTACTTC
CDR3: CSLWRFYEQYF
size: .
D: .
length: 11
V: TRBV20-1
J: TRBJ2-7

DNA: TGTGCCAGCAGTCAGGACGGAAGGGATTTAAACTATGGCTACACCTTC
CDR3: CASSQDGRDLNYGYTF
size: .
D: .
length: 16
V: TRBV6-4
J: TRBJ1-2

DNA: TGCAGTGCCACAAAGAACACTGAAGCTTTCTTT
CDR3: CSATKNTEAFF
size: .
D: .
length: 11
V: TRBV20-1
J: TRBJ1-1

DNA: TGTGCCAGCAGCCTTTCCCCAGGAGTTGCCTACGGGCAGTACTTC
CDR3: CASSLSPGVAYGQYF
size: .
D: .
length: 15
V: TRBV3-1
J: TRBJ2-7

DNA: TGTGCCAGCGGATCACAGGGCTCTGGGGCCAACGTCCTGACTTTC
CDR3: CASGSQGSGANVLTF
size: .
D: .
length: 15
V: TRBV27
J: TRBJ2-6

DNA: TGTGCCAGCAGCTTTACAGGACAGGGGCGTACCAACGTCCTGACTTTC
CDR3: CASSFTGQGRTNVLTF
size: many
D: TRBD1
length: 16
V: TRBV3-1
J: TRBJ2-6

DNA: TGCAGCGTTGACGGCGGGCAAGAGACCCAGTACTTC
CDR3: CSVDGGQETQYF
size: .
D: .
length: 12
V: TRBV29-1
J: TRBJ2-5

DNA: TGCGCCAGCAGCCGGACTACGGGACAGGGGGGGTATACGCAGTATTTT
CDR3: CASSRTTGQGGYTQYF
size: .
D: TRBD1
length: 16
V: TRBV4-3
J: TRBJ2-3

DNA: TGTGCCAGCAGCTTAGGGCAGGGGGTTGGATATAAAGAGACCCAGTACTTC
CDR3: CASSLGQGVGYKETQYF
size: .
D: TRBD1
length: 17
V: TRBV7-8
J: TRBJ2-5

DNA: TGCAGTGCTAGATTGGCTAGCCGGGATCGGAATACGCAGTATTTT
CDR3: CSARLASRDRNTQYF
size: .
D: .
length: 15
V: TRBV20-1
J: TRBJ2-3

DNA: TGTGCCAGCTGGGAAAGGGGGCAGGGGGCGGTCTACGAGCAGTACTTC
CDR3: CASWERGQGAVYEQYF
size: few
D: TRBD1
length: 16
V: TRBV6-5
J: TRBJ2-7

DNA: TGTGCCAGCAGTTTAGGGCCGAGGGTAATCACCGGGGAGCTGTTTTTT
CDR3: CASSLGPRVITGELFF
size: .
D: .
length: 16
V: TRBV27
J: TRBJ2-2

DNA: TGTGCCAGCAGCCCGCCCGGCTCACTTTCTAACTATGGCTACACCTTC
CDR3: CASSPPGSLSNYGYTF
size: few
D: .
length: 16
V: TRBV7-2
J: TRBJ1-2

DNA: TGCGCCAGCAGCTTGGACGCAGATAGCAATCAGCCCCAGCATTTT
CDR3: CASSLDADSNQPQHF
size: .
D: .
length: 15
V: TRBV5-1
J: TRBJ1-5

DNA: TGTGCCAGCAGCTTAGTCAGGGTTCAGACCCAGTACTTC
CDR3: CASSLVRVQTQYF
size: many
D: .
length: 13
V: TRBV7-2
J: TRBJ2-5

DNA: TGTGCCAGCGGGGACGACAGACCTCTCCACGAGCAGTACTTC
CDR3: CASGDDRPLHEQYF
size: .
D: TRBD2
length: 14
V: TRBV10-1
J: TRBJ2-7

DNA: TGCAGTGCTAGAGCGGGTCTAGCGGGGGGTGCCAAAAACATTCAGTACTTC
CDR3: CSARAGLAGGAKNIQYF
size: few
D: TRBD2
length: 17
V: TRBV20-1
J: TRBJ2-4

DNA: TGTGCCAGCTCACCGACGACAGGGAGCTCTGGGGCCAACGTCCTGACTTTC
CDR3: CASSPTTGSSGANVLTF
size: .
D: TRBD1
length: 17
V: TRBV18
J: TRBJ2-6

DNA: TGTGCCAGCAGCTTGGCCCTAGGGACTAGCGGAGCCAATGAGCAGTTCTTC
CDR3: CASSLALGTSGANEQFF
size: .
D: TRBD2
length: 17
V: TRBV5-4
J: TRBJ2-1

DNA: TGTGCCAGCAGCCACTGGGAAAAGGTTCATGAGCAGTTCTTC
CDR3: CASSHWEKVHEQFF
size: few
D: .
length: 14
V: TRBV3-1
J: TRBJ2-1

DNA: TGCAGCGTTGCTCCAGGGGGGAGCTACAATGAGCAGTTCTTC
CDR3: CSVAPGGSYNEQFF
size: many
D: .
length: 14
V: TRBV29-1
J: TRBJ2-1

DNA: TGTGCCAGCAGCAGAGATGAGAACACTGAAGCTTTCTTT
CDR3: CASSRDENTEAFF
size: few
D: .
length: 13
V: TRBV11-3
J: TRBJ1-1

DNA: TGCAGCGTTAGGGGCCTCACGAACACTGAAGCTTTCTTT
CDR3: CSVRGLTNTEAFF
size: few
D: .
length: 13
V: TRBV29-1
J: TRBJ1-1

DNA: TGTGCCAGCGAGCCCTTAGCGGGAGGGCCAGGAGAGCAGTTCTTC
CDR3: CASEPLAGGPGEQFF
size: few
D: TRBD2
length: 15
V: TRBV6-2/TRBV6-3
J: TRBJ2-1

DNA: TGTGCCAGCAGGCAGGGCGTTGGGGGCTACACCTTC
CDR3: CASRQGVGGYTF
size: .
D: .
length: 12
V: TRBV5-6
J: TRBJ1-2

DNA: TGTGCCAGCAGTGTGGGGGAAAAACTGTTTTTT
CDR3: CASSVGEKLFF
size: .
D: .
length: 11
V: TRBV2
J: TRBJ1-4

DNA: TGCGCCAGCAGCCAAGATACGGGGCAAGAGACCCAGTACTTC
CDR3: CASSQDTGQETQYF
size: .
D: .
length: 14
V: TRBV4-1
J: TRBJ2-5

DNA: TGTGCCAGCAGCGTGACAGGGAACAGAGGCTACACCTTC
CDR3: CASSVTGNRGYTF
size: few
D: TRBD1
length: 13
V: TRBV9
J: TRBJ1-2